Listed below are T cell receptor beta chains from one sample, sequenced in a study of Ad26.COV2.S vaccination and SARS-CoV-2 variants. Measured with immunoSEQ multiplex PCR; TCRdb has only the in-frame clones, and not every one. The sample consists of roughly 320,000 clones, around four fifths of them appearing once. The sample was peripheral blood, taken in a trial of Ad26.COV2.S vaccine versus placebo. These receptors were collected from a person between 18 and 65 years old who received the Ad26.COV2.S COVID-19 vaccine or a placebo. The CDR3 runs from the conserved cysteine through the conserved F or W. Fields, in order: CDR3 length, V gene, D gene, clone size, J gene, CDR3 protein, CDR3 DNA. D genes are given only for firm matches. Expanded clones get a size class; other rows say once, few or many, or leave the size out.

>15|TRBV18|.|once|TRBJ2-3
CASSPDSTGTDTQYF
TGTGCCAGCTCACCAGACTCCACCGGCACAGATACGCAGTATTTT
>17|TRBV5-4|TRBD1|.|TRBJ2-2
CASSLEPDRANTGELFF
TGTGCCAGCAGCTTGGAGCCGGACAGGGCCAACACCGGGGAGCTGTTTTTT
>16|TRBV10-1|.|once|TRBJ1-5
CASTSGKPNSNQPQHF
TGCGCCAGCACGTCAGGGAAACCTAATAGCAATCAGCCCCAGCATTTT
>16|TRBV9|.|.|TRBJ1-2
CASSVSWGVGGYGYTF
TGTGCCAGCAGCGTATCTTGGGGCGTCGGCGGCTATGGCTACACCTTC
>14|TRBV5-1|TRBD1|.|TRBJ2-7
CASSDGQGSYEQYF
TGCGCCAGCAGCGACGGACAGGGGAGCTACGAGCAGTACTTC
>14|TRBV6-4|.|.|TRBJ1-1
CASRAGWGNTEAFF
TGTGCCAGCAGAGCAGGGTGGGGGAACACTGAAGCTTTCTTT
>15|TRBV5-1|.|.|TRBJ1-1
CASSLGYGSNTEAFF
TGCGCCAGCAGCTTGGGGTATGGGTCGAACACTGAAGCTTTCTTT
>14|TRBV6-5|.|.|TRBJ1-2
CASSYSGRNYGYTF
TGTGCCAGCAGTTACTCAGGCAGAAACTATGGCTACACCTTC
>17|TRBV5-1|.|.|TRBJ1-2
CASSPGALGGQNYGYTF
TGCGCCAGCAGCCCCGGGGCGCTCGGGGGGCAGAACTATGGCTACACCTTC
>17|TRBV9|.|.|TRBJ1-1
CASSVAPRGALNTEAFF
TGTGCCAGCAGCGTAGCCCCTCGTGGGGCTCTGAACACTGAAGCTTTCTTT
>12|TRBV30|.|.|TRBJ1-1
CAWSVWAGKAFF
TGTGCCTGGAGTGTATGGGCAGGGAAAGCTTTCTTT
>13|TRBV6-5|TRBD1|.|TRBJ2-5
CASNDRGRETQYF
TGTGCCAGCAACGACAGGGGGCGCGAGACCCAGTACTTC
>15|TRBV5-6|TRBD1|few|TRBJ1-1
CASSLGDREVAEAFF
TGTGCCAGCAGCCTGGGGGACAGGGAGGTGGCTGAAGCTTTCTTT
>21|TRBV28|TRBD1|.|TRBJ2-1
CASLTYSQRSGDRGHYNEQFF
TGTGCCAGCCTCACTTACTCACAACGGTCGGGGGACAGGGGGCATTACAATGAGCAGTTCTTC
>16|TRBV5-6|.|.|TRBJ2-3
CASTLLNSQAPDTQYF
TGTGCCAGCACCTTACTAAACAGCCAAGCTCCAGATACGCAGTATTTT
>12|TRBV11-1|.|.|TRBJ2-3
CASSVGGNTQYF
TGTGCCAGCAGCGTAGGGGGGAATACGCAGTATTTT
>13|TRBV27|.|once|TRBJ2-7
CASSFIRGHEQYF
TGTGCCAGCAGTTTTATCAGGGGCCACGAGCAGTACTTC
>13|TRBV6-5|.|.|TRBJ1-2
CASSNRVNYGYTF
TGTGCCAGCAGTAACAGGGTTAACTATGGCTACACCTTC
>13|TRBV5-3|.|.|TRBJ1-1
CARSWTANTEAFF
TGTGCCAGAAGCTGGACAGCGAACACTGAAGCTTTCTTT
>16|TRBV19|TRBD2|.|TRBJ2-2
CASTTSGAANTGELFF
TGTGCCAGTACGACTAGCGGGGCGGCGAACACCGGGGAGCTGTTTTTT
>14|TRBV28|TRBD1|few|TRBJ2-7
CATEMDRDSGEQYF
TGTGCCACCGAGATGGATAGGGACAGTGGCGAGCAGTACTTC
>15|TRBV7-9|TRBD1|few|TRBJ1-2
CASSFLDREAYGYTF
TGTGCCAGCAGCTTCCTTGACAGGGAGGCCTATGGCTACACCTTC
>15|TRBV4-1|TRBD2|once|TRBJ2-1
CASSPGTSGANEQFF
TGCGCCAGCAGCCCGGGGACTAGCGGGGCTAATGAGCAGTTCTTC
>13|TRBV5-4|.|.|TRBJ1-2
CASSVSANYGYTF
TGTGCCAGCAGCGTCAGTGCTAACTATGGCTACACCTTC
>17|TRBV5-6|TRBD1|.|TRBJ2-1
CASSLVGGLGQGNEQFF
TGTGCCAGCAGCTTGGTAGGAGGACTTGGACAGGGCAATGAGCAGTTCTTC
>18|TRBV6-1|.|many|TRBJ1-2
CASSDPLMGGARNYGYTF
TGTGCCAGCAGTGATCCCCTTATGGGGGGGGCCCGAAACTATGGCTACACCTTC
>15|TRBV7-2|TRBD2|.|TRBJ2-7
CASSLDPRSGGLQYF
TGTGCCAGCAGCTTAGACCCACGAAGCGGGGGGTTGCAGTACTTC
>14|TRBV29-1|.|once|TRBJ2-5
CSVGAGGFTETQYF
TGCAGCGTTGGGGCGGGTGGATTTACGGAGACCCAGTACTTC
>15|TRBV5-4|.|.|TRBJ2-7
CASSLASGLNYEQYF
TGTGCCAGCAGCTTGGCATCGGGACTGAACTACGAGCAGTACTTC
>15|TRBV11-2|.|.|TRBJ1-4
CASSFSGITNEKLFF
TGTGCCAGCAGCTTCTCAGGGATCACTAATGAAAAACTGTTTTTT
>15|TRBV11-3|TRBD2|.|TRBJ2-1
CASSQLGARGNEQFF
TGTGCCAGCAGTCAACTCGGGGCGCGGGGGAATGAGCAGTTCTTC
>14|TRBV2|.|.|TRBJ2-7
CASRATGGVSSKDF
TGTGCCAGCAGGGCGACAGGTGGAGTATCGAGCAAGGACTTC
>14|TRBV9|TRBD2|.|TRBJ2-5
CASSVEGGRETQYF
TGTGCCAGCAGCGTAGAGGGAGGGCGAGAGACCCAGTACTTC
>17|TRBV1|.|.|TRBJ2-4
CTSSHPGDSLAKNIQYF
TGCACCAGCAGCCACCCGGGGGACAGTTTAGCCAAAAACATTCAGTACTTC
>12|TRBV12-3/TRBV12-4|.|.|TRBJ2-2
CASRTNTGELFF
TGTGCCAGCAGGACGAACACCGGGGAGCTGTTTTTT
>15|TRBV4-2|.|.|TRBJ2-6
CASSSGGSGANVLTF
TGTGCCAGCTCCTCCGGGGGATCTGGGGCCAACGTCCTGACTTTC
>14|TRBV5-1|.|.|TRBJ1-6
CASSLASFREALHF
TGCGCCAGCAGCTTGGCCTCGTTCCGAGAGGCCCTCCACTTT
>13|TRBV27|.|.|TRBJ2-7
CASSIVTGYEQYF
TGTGCCAGCAGTATCGTTACGGGGTACGAGCAGTACTTC
>13|TRBV27|.|.|TRBJ2-3
CASRVSGTDTQYF
TGTGCCAGCAGGGTTAGCGGCACAGATACGCAGTATTTT
>15|TRBV6-4|TRBD1|.|TRBJ2-2
CASIPDRGVHGELFF
TGTGCCAGCATCCCGGACAGGGGGGTCCACGGGGAGCTGTTTTTT
>13|TRBV28|.|.|TRBJ1-5
CASSFGTNQPQHF
TGTGCCAGCAGTTTCGGGACGAATCAGCCCCAGCATTTT